This T cell receptor beta chain appears in the sequencing data of a study of T cells in Graves' hyperthyroidism and ophthalmopathy. Across the whole study: The blood sample was taken at first diagnosis, before treatment began. General study results and limits: Also found in blood were most expanded thyroid clonotypes above 0.001.

The investigators amplified TCR beta CDR3 regions from RNA transcripts. The primer set for the first-round RT-PCR of the TCR CDR3 was HTBI. One entry per CDR3 protein, called by TCRdb with MiXCR from the multiplex PCR reads. The table lists more than 500,000 distinct CDR3 sequences, approximately 14% of them singletons, with over 3.5% in the top ten. This clonotype was seen a single time. The antigen is undetermined. Clinical symptoms, serum thyroxine, TRAb, thyroid ultrasound and orbital computed tomography informed diagnoses. The CDR3 has 13 residues. V trimming: 2 bases; J trimming: 11 bases; junction bases outside the gene matches: 3. The germline CDR1 and CDR2 sequences are KGHSH and LQKENI.

The sequenced sample consisted of blood. The receptor's source is a woman aged 35 to 49 with Graves' ophthalmopathy. The chain recombines TRBV18 with TRBJ1-6, with 7 positions matching TRBD1. The CDR3 here is CASSPTGEPPLHF. For the CDR3, the DNA is TGTGCCAGCTCACCAACAGGGGAGCCACCCCTCCACTTT.